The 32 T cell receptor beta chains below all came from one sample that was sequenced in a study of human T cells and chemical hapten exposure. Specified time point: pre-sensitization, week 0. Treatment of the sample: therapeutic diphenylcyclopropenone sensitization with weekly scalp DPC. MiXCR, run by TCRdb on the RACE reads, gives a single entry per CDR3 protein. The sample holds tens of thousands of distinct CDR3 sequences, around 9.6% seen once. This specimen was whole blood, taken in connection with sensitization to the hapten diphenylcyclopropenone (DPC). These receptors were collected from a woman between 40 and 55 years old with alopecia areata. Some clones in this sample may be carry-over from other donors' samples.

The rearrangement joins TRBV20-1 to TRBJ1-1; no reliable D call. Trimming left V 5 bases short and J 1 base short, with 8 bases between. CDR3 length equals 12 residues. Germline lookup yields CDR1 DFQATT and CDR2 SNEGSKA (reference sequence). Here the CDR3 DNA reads TGCAGTGCTGCCGGGCGGAACACTGAAGCTTTCTTT. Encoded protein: CSAAGRNTEAFF.

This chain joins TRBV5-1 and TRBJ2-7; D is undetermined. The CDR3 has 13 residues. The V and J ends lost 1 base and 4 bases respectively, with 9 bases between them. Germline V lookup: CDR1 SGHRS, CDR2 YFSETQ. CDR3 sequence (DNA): TGCGCCAGCAGCTTGATGACATTGTACGAGCAGTACTTC. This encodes CASSLMTLYEQYF. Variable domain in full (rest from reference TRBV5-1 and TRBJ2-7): KAGVTQTPRYLIKTRGQQVTLSCSPISGHRSVSWYQQTPGQGLQFLFEYFSETQRNKGNFPGRFSGRQFSNSRSEMNVSTLELGDSALYLCASSLMTLYEQYFGPGTRLTVT.

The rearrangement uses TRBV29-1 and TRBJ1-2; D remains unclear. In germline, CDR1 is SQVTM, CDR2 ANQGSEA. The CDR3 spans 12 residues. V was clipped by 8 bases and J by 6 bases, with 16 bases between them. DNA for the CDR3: TGCAGCCTGGACCGGGTGGGCCATGGCTACACCTTC. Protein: CSLDRVGHGYTF.

CDR3 DNA sequence: TGTGCCAGCAGCTTGCCCTGGGGGGAGCAGTTCTTC. The encoded protein is CASSLPWGEQFF. The chain recombines TRBV7-2 with TRBJ2-1; D tentatively reads TRBD1 or TRBD2 (5 bases each). Germline V gives CDR1 SGHTA, CDR2 FQGNSA. The CDR3 has 12 amino acids. Deletions cut 3 bases from V and 10 bases from J, with 10 bases between.

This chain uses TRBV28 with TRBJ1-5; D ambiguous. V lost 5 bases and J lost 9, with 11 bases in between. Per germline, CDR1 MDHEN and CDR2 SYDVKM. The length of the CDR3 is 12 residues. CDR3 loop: CASSSAGGPQHF. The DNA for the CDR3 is TGTGCCAGCAGTAGCGCGGGAGGGCCCCAGCATTTT.

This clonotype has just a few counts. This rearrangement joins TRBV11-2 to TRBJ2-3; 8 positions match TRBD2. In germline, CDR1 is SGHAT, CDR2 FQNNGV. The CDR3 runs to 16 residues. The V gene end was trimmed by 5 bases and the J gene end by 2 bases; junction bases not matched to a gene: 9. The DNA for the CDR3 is TGTGCCAGCAGCGGTCCAGCGGGGGTATCCACAGATACGCAGTATTTT. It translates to CASSGPAGVSTDTQYF.

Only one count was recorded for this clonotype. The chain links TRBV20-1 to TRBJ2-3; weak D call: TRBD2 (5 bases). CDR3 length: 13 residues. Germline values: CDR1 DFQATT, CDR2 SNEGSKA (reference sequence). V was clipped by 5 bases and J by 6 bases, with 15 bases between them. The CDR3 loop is CSALSSQRDTQYF. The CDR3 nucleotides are TGCAGTGCTCTGTCATCGCAGCGGGATACGCAGTATTTT.

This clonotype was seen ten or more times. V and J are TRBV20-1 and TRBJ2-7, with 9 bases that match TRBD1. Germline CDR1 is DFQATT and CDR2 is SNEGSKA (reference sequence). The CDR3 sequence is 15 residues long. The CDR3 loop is CSPTYGTGKVGEQYF. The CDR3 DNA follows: TGCAGCCCAACGTACGGGACAGGGAAAGTTGGCGAGCAGTACTTC.

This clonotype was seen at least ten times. As DNA, the CDR3 is TGTGCCAGCAGCCGGACCGGGCCCCACTATGGCTACACCTTC. Its protein product is CASSRTGPHYGYTF. V usage is TRBV14 and J usage is TRBJ1-2; D is uncertain. The germline V gene encodes CDR1 SGHDN and CDR2 FVKESK. The V and J ends lost 4 bases and 3 bases respectively, with 12 bases between them. The CDR3 consists of 14 residues.

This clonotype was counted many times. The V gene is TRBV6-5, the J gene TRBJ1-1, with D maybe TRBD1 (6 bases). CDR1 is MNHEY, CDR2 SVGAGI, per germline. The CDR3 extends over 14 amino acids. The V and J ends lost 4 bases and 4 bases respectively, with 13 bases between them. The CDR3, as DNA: TGTGCCAGCAGTTTACAGGGTTTCGGCACTGAAGCTTTCTTT. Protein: CASSLQGFGTEAFF.

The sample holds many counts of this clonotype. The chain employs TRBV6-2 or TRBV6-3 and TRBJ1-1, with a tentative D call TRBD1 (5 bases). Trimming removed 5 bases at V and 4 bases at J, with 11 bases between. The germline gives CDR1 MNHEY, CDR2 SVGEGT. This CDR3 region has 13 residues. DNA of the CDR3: TGTGCCAGCAGTGGGGCGGCGATCACTGAAGCTTTCTTT. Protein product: CASSGAAITEAFF.

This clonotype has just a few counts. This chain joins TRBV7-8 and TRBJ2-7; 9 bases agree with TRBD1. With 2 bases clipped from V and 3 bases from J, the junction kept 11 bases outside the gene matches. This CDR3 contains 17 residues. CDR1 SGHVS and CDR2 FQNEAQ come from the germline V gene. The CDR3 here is CASSLPGTGSPGYEQYF. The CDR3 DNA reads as TGTGCCAGCAGCTTACCCGGGACAGGGAGCCCCGGCTACGAGCAGTACTTC.

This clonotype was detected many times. CDR3 sequence: CASSLGFGHRDGTEAFF. The DNA for the CDR3 is TGTGCCAGCAGCTTAGGATTCGGGCACAGGGACGGGACTGAAGCTTTCTTT. The chain uses TRBV7-2 and TRBJ1-1, with D possibly being TRBD1 (6 bases). The germline V gene has CDR1 SGHTA and CDR2 FQGNSA. The CDR3 sequence is 17 residues long. V was shortened by 1 base and J by 5 bases, with 20 bases between the two germline ends.

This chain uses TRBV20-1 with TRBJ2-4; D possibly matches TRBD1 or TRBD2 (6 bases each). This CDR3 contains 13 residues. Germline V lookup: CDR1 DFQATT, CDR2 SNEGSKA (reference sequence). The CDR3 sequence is CSARQEGKNIQYF. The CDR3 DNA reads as TGCAGCGCGAGACAGGAGGGCAAAAACATTCAGTACTTC.

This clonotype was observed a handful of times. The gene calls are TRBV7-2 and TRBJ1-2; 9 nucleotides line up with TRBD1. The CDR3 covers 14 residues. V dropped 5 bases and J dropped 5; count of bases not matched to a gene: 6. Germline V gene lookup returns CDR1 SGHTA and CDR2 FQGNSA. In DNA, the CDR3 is TGTGCCAGCAGCCGGGACAGGGCCTGGTATGGCTACACCTTC. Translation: CASSRDRAWYGYTF.

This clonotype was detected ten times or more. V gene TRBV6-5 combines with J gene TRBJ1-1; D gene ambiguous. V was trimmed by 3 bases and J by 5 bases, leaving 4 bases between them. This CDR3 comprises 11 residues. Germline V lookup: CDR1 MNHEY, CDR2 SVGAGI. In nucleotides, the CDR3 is TGTGCCAGCAGTTATGAGACTGAAGCTTTCTTT. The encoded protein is CASSYETEAFF.

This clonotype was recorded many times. This CDR3 reads CASSEDTPYEQYF. The DNA for the CDR3 is TGTGCCAGCAGTGAGGACACCCCATACGAGCAGTACTTC. The J gene is TRBJ2-7, the V gene TRBV6-1; D is possibly TRBD1 (5 bases). CDR3 length: 13 amino acids. Germline CDR1 and CDR2: MNHNS and SASEGT. Trimming removed 3 bases at V and 4 bases at J, with 10 bases between.

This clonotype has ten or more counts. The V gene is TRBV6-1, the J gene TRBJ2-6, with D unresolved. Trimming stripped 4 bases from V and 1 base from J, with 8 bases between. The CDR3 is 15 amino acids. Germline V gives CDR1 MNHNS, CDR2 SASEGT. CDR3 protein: CASSGYRSGANVLTF. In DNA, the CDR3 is TGTGCCAGCAGTGGCTACAGATCTGGGGCCAACGTCCTGACTTTC.

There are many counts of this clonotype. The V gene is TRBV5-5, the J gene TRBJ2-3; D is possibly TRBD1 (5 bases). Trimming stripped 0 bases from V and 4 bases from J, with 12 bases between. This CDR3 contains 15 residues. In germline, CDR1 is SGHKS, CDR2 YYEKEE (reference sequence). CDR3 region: CASSLGAWGADTQYF. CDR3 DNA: TGTGCCAGCAGCTTGGGGGCCTGGGGCGCAGATACGCAGTATTTT.

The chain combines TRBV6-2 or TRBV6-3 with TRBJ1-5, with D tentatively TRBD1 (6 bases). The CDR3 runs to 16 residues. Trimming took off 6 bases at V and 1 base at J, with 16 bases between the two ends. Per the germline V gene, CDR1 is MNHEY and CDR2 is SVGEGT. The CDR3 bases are TGTGCCAGCAGGCCCCAACAGGGAATGAGCAATCAGCCCCAGCATTTT. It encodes CASRPQQGMSNQPQHF.

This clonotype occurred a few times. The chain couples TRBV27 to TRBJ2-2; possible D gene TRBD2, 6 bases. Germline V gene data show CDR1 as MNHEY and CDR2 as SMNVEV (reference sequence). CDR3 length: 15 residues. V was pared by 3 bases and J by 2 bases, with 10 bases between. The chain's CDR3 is CASSFGTSNTGELFF. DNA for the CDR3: TGTGCCAGCAGTTTCGGGACTTCTAACACCGGGGAGCTGTTTTTT.

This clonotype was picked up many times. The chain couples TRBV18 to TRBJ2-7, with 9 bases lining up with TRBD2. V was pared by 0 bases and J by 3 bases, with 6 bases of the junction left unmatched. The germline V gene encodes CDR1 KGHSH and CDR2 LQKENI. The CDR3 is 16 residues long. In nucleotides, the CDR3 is TGTGCCAGCTCACCACCGTCTAGCGGGGTTGTCTACGAGCAGTACTTC. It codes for CASSPPSSGVVYEQYF.

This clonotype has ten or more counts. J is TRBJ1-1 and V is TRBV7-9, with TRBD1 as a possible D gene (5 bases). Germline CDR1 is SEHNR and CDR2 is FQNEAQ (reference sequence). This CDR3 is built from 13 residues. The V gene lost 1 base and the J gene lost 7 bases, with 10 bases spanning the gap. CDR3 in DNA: TGTGCCAGCAGCTTAGGATACGGGGGTGAAGCTTTCTTT. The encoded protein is CASSLGYGGEAFF.

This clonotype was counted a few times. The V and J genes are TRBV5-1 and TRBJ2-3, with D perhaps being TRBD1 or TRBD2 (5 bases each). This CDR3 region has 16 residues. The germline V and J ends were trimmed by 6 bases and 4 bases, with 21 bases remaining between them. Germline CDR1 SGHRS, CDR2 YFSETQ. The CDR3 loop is CASTPLRGSPADTQYF. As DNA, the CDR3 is TGCGCCAGCACCCCTTTACGGGGCAGTCCGGCAGATACGCAGTATTTT.

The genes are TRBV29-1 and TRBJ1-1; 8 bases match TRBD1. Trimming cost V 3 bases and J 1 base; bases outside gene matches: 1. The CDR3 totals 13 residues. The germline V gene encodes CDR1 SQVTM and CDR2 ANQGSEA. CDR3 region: CSVEGQENTEAFF. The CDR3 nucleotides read TGCAGCGTTGAGGGACAGGAGAACACTGAAGCTTTCTTT.

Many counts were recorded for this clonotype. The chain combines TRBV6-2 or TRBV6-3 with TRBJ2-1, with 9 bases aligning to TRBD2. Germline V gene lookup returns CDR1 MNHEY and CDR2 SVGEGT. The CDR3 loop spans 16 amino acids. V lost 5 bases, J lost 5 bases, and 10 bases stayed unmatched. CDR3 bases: TGTGCCAGCAGTGAGCGGGGGGCCCTGCTGGACAATGAGCAGTTCTTC. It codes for CASSERGALLDNEQFF.

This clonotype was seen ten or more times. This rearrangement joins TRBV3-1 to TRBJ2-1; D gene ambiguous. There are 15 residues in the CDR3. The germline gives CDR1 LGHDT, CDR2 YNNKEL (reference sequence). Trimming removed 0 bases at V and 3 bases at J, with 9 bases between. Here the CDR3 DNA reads TGTGCCAGCAGCCAAGAAATCGGCCACTACAATGAGCAGTTCTTC. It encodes CASSQEIGHYNEQFF.

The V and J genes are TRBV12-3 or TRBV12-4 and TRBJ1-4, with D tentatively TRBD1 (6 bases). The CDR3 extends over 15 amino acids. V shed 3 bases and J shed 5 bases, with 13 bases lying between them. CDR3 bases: TGTGCCAGCAGTTTCTGGGCAGGGGAAAATGAAAAACTGTTTTTT. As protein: CASSFWAGENEKLFF.

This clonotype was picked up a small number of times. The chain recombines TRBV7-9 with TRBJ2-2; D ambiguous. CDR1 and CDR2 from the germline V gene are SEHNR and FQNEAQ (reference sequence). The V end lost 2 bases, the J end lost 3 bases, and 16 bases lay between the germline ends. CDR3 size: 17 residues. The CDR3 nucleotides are TGTGCCAGCAGCTTAAAAACATTAGGCCCTGACACCGGGGAGCTGTTTTTT. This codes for CASSLKTLGPDTGELFF.

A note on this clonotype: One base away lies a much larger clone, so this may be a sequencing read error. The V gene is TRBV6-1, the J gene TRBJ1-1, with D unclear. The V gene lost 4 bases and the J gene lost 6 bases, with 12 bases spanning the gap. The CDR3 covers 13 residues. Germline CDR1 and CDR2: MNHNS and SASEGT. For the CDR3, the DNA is TGTGCCAGCAGTGTAGAAGGAGGAGCTGAAGCTTTCTTT. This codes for CASSVEGGAEAFF.

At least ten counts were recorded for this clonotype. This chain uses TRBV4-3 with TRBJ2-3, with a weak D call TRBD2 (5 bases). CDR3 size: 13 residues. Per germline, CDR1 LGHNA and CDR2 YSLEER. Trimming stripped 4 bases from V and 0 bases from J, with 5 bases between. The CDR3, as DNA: TGCGCCAGCAGCCGAGGGAGCACAGATACGCAGTATTTT. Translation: CASSRGSTDTQYF.

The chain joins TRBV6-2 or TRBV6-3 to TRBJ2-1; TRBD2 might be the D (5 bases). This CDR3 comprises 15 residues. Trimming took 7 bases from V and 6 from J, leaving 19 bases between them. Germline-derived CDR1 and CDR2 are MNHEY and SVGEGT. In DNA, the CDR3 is TGTGCCAGCACGCACCCTGACCGGGATTCCAATGAGCAGTTCTTC. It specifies CASTHPDRDSNEQFF.